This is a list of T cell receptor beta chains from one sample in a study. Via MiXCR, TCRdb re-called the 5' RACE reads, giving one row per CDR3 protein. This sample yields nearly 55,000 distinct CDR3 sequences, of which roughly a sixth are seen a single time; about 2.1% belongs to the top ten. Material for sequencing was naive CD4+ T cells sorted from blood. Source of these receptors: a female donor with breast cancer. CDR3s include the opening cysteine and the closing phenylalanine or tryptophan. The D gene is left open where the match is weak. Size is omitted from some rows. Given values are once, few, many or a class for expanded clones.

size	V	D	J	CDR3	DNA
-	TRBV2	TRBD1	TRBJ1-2	CASKAQGASGYTF	TGTGCCAGCAAAGCACAGGGGGCGTCTGGCTACACCTTC
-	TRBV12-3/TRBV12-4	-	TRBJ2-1	CASSLRAGNEQFF	TGTGCCAGCAGTTTGCGAGCGGGCAATGAGCAGTTCTTC
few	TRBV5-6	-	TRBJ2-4	CASSASWGGAAKNIQYF	TGTGCCAGCAGCGCGTCCTGGGGGGGCGCTGCCAAAAACATTCAGTACTTC
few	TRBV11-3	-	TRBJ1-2	CASSLRGGLTNYGYTF	TGTGCCAGCAGCTTAAGGGGAGGGCTGACTAACTATGGCTACACCTTC
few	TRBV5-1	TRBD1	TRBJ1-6	CASSLTTGKESPLHF	TGCGCCAGCAGCTTGACGACAGGGAAAGAATCACCCCTCCACTTT
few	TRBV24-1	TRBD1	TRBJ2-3	CATSDPGTGPLDTQYF	TGTGCCACCAGTGATCCCGGGACAGGACCTTTGGATACGCAGTATTTT
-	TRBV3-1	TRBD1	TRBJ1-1	CASSQEDRALNTEAFF	TGTGCCAGCAGCCAAGAGGACAGGGCTTTGAACACTGAAGCTTTCTTT
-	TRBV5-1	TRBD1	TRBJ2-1	CASSPQGAIHNEQFF	TGCGCCAGCAGCCCGCAGGGGGCAATACACAATGAGCAGTTCTTC
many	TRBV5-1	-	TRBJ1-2	CASSLGSGDGYTF	TGCGCCAGCAGCTTGGGCTCAGGGGATGGCTACACCTTC
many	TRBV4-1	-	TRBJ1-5	CASSQDGGLLYSNQPQHF	TGCGCCAGCAGCCAAGACGGGGGACTCCTTTATAGCAATCAGCCCCAGCATTTT